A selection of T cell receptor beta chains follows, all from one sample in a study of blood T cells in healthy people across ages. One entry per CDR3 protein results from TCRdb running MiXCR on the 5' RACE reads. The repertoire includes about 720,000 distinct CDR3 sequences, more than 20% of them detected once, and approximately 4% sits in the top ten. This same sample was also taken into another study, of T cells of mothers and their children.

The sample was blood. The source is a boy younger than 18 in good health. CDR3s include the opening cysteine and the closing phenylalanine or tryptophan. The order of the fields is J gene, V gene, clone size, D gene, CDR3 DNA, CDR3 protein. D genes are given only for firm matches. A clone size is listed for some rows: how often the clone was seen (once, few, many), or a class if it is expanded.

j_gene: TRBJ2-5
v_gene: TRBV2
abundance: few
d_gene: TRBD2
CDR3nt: TGTGCCAGGGAGACTCGGACTAGCGGGGGGTCGGAGACCCAGTACTTC
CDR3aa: CARETRTSGGSETQYF

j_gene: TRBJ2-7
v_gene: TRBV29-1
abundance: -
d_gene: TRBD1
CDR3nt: TGCAGCGTCCGACAGGGGGCAGGCGACGAGCAGTACTTC
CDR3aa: CSVRQGAGDEQYF

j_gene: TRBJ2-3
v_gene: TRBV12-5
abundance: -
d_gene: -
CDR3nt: TGTGCTAGTGGTTTAAATGTGGGGCCCGGCACAGATACGCAGTATTTT
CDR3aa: CASGLNVGPGTDTQYF

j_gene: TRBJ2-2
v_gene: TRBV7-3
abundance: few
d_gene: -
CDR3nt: TGTGCCAGCAGCTTTCTACAGGGCAGCGGGGAGCTGTTTTTT
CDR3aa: CASSFLQGSGELFF

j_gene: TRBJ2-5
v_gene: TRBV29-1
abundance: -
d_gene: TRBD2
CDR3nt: TGCAGCGTCGCGCCCGGGACTAGAGAGACCCAGTACTTC
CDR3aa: CSVAPGTRETQYF

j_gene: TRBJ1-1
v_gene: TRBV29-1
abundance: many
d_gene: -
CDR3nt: TGCAGCGTTGAAGATTCGGACGGCCTGGGAACTGAAGCTTTCTTT
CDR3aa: CSVEDSDGLGTEAFF

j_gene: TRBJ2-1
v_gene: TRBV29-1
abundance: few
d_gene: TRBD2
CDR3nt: TGCAGCGTACTAGCGGGCAGCTCCTACAATGAGCAGTTCTTC
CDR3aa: CSVLAGSSYNEQFF

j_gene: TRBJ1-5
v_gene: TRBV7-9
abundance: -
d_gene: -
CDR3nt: TGTGCCAGCAGCTTGATGGGGGAACCCCAGCATTTT
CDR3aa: CASSLMGEPQHF

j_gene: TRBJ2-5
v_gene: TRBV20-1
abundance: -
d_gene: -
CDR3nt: TGCAGTGCTAGCTTGGCCACCGGAGGGGAGACCCAGTACTTC
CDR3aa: CSASLATGGETQYF

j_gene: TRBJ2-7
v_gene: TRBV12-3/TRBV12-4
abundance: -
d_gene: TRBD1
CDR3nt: TGTGCCAGCAGTCTTAGGACAGGCGGTATGTACGAGCAGTACTTC
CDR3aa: CASSLRTGGMYEQYF

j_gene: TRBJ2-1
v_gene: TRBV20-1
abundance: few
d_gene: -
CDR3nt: TGCAGTGCTAGAGTTCGCAGGGGGGGATCCTACAATGAGCAGTTCTTC
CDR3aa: CSARVRRGGSYNEQFF

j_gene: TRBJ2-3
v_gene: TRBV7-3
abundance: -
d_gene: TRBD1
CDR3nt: TGTGCCAGCAGCCTAGGGACAGGGGCACCAGATACGCAGTATTTT
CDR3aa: CASSLGTGAPDTQYF

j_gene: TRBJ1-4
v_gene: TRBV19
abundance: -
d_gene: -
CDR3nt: TGTGCCAGTAGTGGCGGGAATGCCGATAGTGAAAAACTGTTTTTT
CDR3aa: CASSGGNADSEKLFF

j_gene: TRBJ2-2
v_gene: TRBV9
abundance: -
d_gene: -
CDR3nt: TGTGCCAGCAGCGCCCGAGGCGGGGAGCTGTTTTTT
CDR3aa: CASSARGGELFF

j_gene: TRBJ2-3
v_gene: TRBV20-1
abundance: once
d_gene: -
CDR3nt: TGCAGTGCTAGTAGTTTGGCCCGCGCGGATACGCAGTATTTT
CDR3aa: CSASSLARADTQYF

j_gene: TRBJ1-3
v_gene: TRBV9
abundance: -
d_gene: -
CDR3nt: TGTGCCAGCAGCGTAGAGGGACACACTATCAGCTCTGGAAACACCATATATTTT
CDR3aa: CASSVEGHTISSGNTIYF

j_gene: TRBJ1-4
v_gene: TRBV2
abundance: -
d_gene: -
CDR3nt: TGTGCCAGCAGCCTCCGAGACGGTGAAAAACTGTTTTTT
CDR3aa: CASSLRDGEKLFF

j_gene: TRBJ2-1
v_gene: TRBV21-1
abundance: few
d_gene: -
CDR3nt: TGTGCCAGCAGCAAAGCAGGTCGGCTAGCGGGGGGGCAACCCTACAATGAGCAGTTCTTC
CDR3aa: CASSKAGRLAGGQPYNEQFF

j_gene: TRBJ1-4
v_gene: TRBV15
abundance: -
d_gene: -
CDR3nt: TGTGCCACCAGCAGAGATGCAGGCCGTGAAAAACTGTTTTTT
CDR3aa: CATSRDAGREKLFF

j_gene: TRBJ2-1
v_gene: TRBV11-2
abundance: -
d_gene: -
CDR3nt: TGTGCCAGCAGCCCCCAGCGGACCTACAATGAGCAGTTCTTC
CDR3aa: CASSPQRTYNEQFF

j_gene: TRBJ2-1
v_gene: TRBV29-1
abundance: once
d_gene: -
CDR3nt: TGCAGCGTGAGAGCTAGCTATGGTATGGATGAGCAGTTCTTC
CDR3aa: CSVRASYGMDEQFF

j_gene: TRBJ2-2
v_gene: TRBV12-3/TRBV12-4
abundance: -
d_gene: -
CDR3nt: TGTGCCAGCAGTCGGGACACAGCGAACACCGGGGAGCTGTTTTTT
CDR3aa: CASSRDTANTGELFF

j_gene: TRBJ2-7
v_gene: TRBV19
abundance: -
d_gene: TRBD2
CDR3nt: TGTGCCAGTAGCGACACCGGGACTAGCAGATACGAGCAGTACTTC
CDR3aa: CASSDTGTSRYEQYF

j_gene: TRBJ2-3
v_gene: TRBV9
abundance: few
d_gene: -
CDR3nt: TGTGCCAGCAGCGTAGGCGGGAACCCAGATACGCAGTATTTT
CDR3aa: CASSVGGNPDTQYF

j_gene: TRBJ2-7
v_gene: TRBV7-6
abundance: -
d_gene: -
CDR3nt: TGTGCCAGCAGCTTGCACTCAGGGATGTCCTACGAGCAGTACTTC
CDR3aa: CASSLHSGMSYEQYF

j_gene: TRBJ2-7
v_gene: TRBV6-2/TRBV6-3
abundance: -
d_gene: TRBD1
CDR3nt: TGTGCCAGCAGTTACACAGGGGGCATGGACGAGCAGTACTTC
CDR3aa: CASSYTGGMDEQYF

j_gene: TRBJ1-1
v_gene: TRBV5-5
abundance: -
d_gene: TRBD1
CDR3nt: TGTGCCAGCAGCTTATGGACAGGGTTTGCAGCTTTCTTT
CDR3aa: CASSLWTGFAAFF

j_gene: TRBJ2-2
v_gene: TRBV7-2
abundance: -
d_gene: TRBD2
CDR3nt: TGTGCCAGCAGCTTAGCTTCTAGCGGGAGGACCACCGGGGAGCTGTTTTTT
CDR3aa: CASSLASSGRTTGELFF

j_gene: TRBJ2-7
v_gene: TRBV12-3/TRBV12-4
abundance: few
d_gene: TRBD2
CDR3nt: TGTGCCAGCAGTTCGGGGGGGGTGGATTGGTCCTACGAGCAGTACTTC
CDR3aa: CASSSGGVDWSYEQYF

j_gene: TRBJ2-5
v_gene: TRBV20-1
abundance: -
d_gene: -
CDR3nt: TGCAGTGCTGGGAGGCAAGAGACCCAGTACTTC
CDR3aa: CSAGRQETQYF

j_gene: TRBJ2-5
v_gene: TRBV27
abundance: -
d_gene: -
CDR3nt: TGTGCCAGCAGTTTGAGTCAGGGGAAGACCCAGTACTTC
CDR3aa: CASSLSQGKTQYF

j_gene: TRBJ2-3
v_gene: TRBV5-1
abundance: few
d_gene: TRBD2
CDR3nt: TGCGCCAGCAGCTCCACCGGGACTAGCCTAATCACAGGTACGCAGTATTTT
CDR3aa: CASSSTGTSLITGTQYF

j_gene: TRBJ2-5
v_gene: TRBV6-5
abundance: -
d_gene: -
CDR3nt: TGTGCCAGCAGTCCGACTTATTTGGAGACCCAGTACTTC
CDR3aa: CASSPTYLETQYF

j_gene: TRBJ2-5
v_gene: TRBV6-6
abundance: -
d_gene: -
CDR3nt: TGTGCCAGCAGTTACTCCTCCCAGGCACAAGAGACCCAGTACTTC
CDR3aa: CASSYSSQAQETQYF

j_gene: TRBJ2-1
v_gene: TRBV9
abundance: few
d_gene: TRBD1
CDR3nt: TGTGCCAGCAGCGGCAACCCGGGACAGGGGTACAATGAGCAGTTCTTC
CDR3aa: CASSGNPGQGYNEQFF

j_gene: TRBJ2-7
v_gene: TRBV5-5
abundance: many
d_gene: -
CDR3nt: TGTGCCAGCAGCTCCGGGACCGCATTCTACGAGCAGTACTTC
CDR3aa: CASSSGTAFYEQYF

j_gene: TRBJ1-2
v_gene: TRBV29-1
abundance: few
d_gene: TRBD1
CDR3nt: TGCAGCGCCTGGGACAGGGATGGCTACACCTTC
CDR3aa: CSAWDRDGYTF

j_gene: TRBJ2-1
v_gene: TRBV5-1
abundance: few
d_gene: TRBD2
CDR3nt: TGCGCCAGCAGCGGGACTAGCTTATCCTACAATGAGCAGTTCTTC
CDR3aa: CASSGTSLSYNEQFF

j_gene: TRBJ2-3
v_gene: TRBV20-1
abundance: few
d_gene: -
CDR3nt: TGCAGTGCTAGGGGGCGGGGACGCACAGATACGCAGTATTTT
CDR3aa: CSARGRGRTDTQYF

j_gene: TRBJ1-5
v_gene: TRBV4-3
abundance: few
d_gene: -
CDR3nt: TGCGCCAGCAGCCAAGATCTAGGAGAGGGGCCAAGGGGCCAGCCCCAGCATTTT
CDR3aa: CASSQDLGEGPRGQPQHF

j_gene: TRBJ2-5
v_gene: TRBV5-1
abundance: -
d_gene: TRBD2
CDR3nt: TGCGCCAGCAGCTTGGAGTCGCCGACTAGCGGGTTTCAAGAGACCCAGTACTTC
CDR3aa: CASSLESPTSGFQETQYF

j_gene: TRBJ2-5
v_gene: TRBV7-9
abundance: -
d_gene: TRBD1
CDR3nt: TGTGCCAGCAGCCCTAGGCCGGGACAGCAAGAGACCCAGTACTTC
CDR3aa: CASSPRPGQQETQYF

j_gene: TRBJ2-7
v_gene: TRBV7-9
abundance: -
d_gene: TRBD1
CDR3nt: TGTGCCAGCAGCTTAGTCCAGGGGGCGCGAAACGAGCAGTACTTC
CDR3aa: CASSLVQGARNEQYF

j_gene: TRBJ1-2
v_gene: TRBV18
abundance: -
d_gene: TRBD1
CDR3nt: TGTGCCAGCTCACCCCAGACAGGGGGTTTGGACTATGGCTACACCTTC
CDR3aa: CASSPQTGGLDYGYTF

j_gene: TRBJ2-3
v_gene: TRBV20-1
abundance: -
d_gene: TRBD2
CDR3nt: TGCAGTGCTAGAAGAGGGACTAGCGGGAGGTCTAGCACAGATACGCAGTATTTT
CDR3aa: CSARRGTSGRSSTDTQYF

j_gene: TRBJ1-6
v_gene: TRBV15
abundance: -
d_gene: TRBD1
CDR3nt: TGTGCCAGCTCCCCAGACAGGGATTTATCACCCCTCCACTTT
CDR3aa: CASSPDRDLSPLHF

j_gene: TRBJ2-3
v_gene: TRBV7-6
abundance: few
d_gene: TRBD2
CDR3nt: TGTGCCAGCAGCTCCGACGGGGGGGCTACGCAGTATTTT
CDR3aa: CASSSDGGATQYF

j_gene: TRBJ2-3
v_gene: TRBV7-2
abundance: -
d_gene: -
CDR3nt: TGTGCCAGCAGCCCAATCAGGGACGGGGCAGCAGATACGCAGTATTTT
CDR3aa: CASSPIRDGAADTQYF

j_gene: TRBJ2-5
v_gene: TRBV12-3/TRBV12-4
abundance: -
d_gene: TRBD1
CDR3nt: TGTGCCAGCAGTTTAGCGGGTTGGACAGGGGAAGAGACCCAGTACTTC
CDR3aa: CASSLAGWTGEETQYF

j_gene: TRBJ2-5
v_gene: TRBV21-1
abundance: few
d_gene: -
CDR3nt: TGTGCCATCAGGGGGAGGGAGGCCATAAAGACCCAGTACTTC
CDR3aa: CAIRGREAIKTQYF

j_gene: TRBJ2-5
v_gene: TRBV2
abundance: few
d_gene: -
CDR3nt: TGTGCCAGCCTGCGTGGCGTGTCGACCCAGTACTTC
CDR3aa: CASLRGVSTQYF

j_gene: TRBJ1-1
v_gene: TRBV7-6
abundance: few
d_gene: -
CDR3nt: TGTGCCAGCAGCCCCGGACACGCTGAAGCTTTCTTT
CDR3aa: CASSPGHAEAFF

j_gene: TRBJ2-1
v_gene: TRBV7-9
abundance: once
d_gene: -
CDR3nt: TGTGCCAGCAGCTTAGTGGAAAGGGCTAACAATGAGCAGTTCTTC
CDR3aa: CASSLVERANNEQFF

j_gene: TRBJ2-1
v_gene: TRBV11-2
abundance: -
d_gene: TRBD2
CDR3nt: TGTGCCAGCAGCTCCCGTCCAGGAGCGGGAGTCCGCCTATACAATGAGCAGTTCTTC
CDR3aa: CASSSRPGAGVRLYNEQFF